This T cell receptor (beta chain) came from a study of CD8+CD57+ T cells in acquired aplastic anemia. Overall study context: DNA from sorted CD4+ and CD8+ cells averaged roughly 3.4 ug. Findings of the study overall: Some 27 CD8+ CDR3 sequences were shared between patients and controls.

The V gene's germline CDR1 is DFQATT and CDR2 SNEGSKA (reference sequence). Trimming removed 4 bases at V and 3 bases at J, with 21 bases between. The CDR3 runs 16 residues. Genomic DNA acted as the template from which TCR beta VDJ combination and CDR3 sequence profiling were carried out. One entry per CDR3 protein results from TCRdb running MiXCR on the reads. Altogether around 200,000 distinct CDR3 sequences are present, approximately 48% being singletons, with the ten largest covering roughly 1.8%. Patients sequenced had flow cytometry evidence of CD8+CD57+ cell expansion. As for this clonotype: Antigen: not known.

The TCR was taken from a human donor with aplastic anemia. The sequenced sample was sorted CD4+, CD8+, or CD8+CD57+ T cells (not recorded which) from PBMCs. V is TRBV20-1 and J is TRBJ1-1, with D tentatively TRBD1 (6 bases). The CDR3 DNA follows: TGCAGTGCTAAACAGGGACTCGGTGGTGCGGACACTGAAGCTTTCTTT. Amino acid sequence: CSAKQGLGGADTEAFF.